These 30 T cell receptor beta chains were sequenced from one sample in a study of T cell clusters in autoimmune cytopenias. Multiplex touch-down PCR amplified TRB using TRB-A and TRB-B pools in one tube. TCRdb re-called the multiplex PCR reads; every CDR3 protein appears as one record, without DNA. Its clone listing holds over 10,000 distinct CDR3 sequences. TRB amplification used roughly 250 ng of peripheral blood genomic DNA. This sample was shared with a second study, whose subject was T cell repertoires in aging, cancer and after chemotherapy.

Sequenced input: peripheral blood. The receptors derive from a human donor in good health.

V and J are TRBV11-3 and TRBJ2-3; the D gene TCRdb calls, TRBD2, cannot be checked with no DNA. The germline CDR1 and CDR2 sequences are SGHNT and YENEEA. CDR3 size: 15 residues. CDR3 loop: CASSATGGRSDTQYF.

This clonotype ranks as medium-sized in terms of frequency. The chain recombines TRBV6-5 with TRBJ2-5; TCRdb outputs TRBD2, but without DNA this stays unchecked. This CDR3 is 15 amino acids long. In germline, CDR1 is MNHEY, CDR2 SVGAGI. This CDR3 is CASSQLAGGKETQYF.

The chain uses TRBV6-5 and TRBJ2-1. Germline CDR1 and CDR2: MNHEY and SVGAGI. There are 15 residues in the CDR3. The CDR3 protein is CASSYTPRPSNEQFF.

The chain links TRBV19 to TRBJ1-2. Germline loops: CDR1 LNHDA, CDR2 SQIVND (reference sequence). CDR3 size: 16 residues. CDR3 residues: CASGLQAGPFGYGYTF.

This clonotype is classed as medium-sized (0.01 to 0.1%) by frequency. This chain connects TRBV6-6 to TRBJ2-1. Germline values: CDR1 MNHNY, CDR2 SVGAGI (reference sequence). There are 12 residues in the CDR3. CDR3 sequence: CASSYASGEQFF.

CDR3 loop: CASSLERGQKYTF. The chain recombines TRBV5-4 with TRBJ1-2. The CDR3 is 13 residues long. From germline, CDR1 is SGHNT and CDR2 YYREEE (reference sequence).

This clonotype is deemed medium-sized by its frequency. This chain joins TRBV29-1 and TRBJ2-7; TCRdb gives TRBD1 as the D gene, but with no DNA this cannot be confirmed. The CDR3 is 12 residues long. The germline V gene encodes CDR1 SQVTM and CDR2 ANQGSEA. The CDR3 protein is CSVVSGAGEQYF.

J is TRBJ2-6 and V is TRBV6-1; without DNA, the TCRdb call of TRBD1 cannot be checked. CDR1 is MNHNS and CDR2 is SASEGT in the germline V gene. This CDR3 has 18 residues. CDR3 sequence reads: CASSTTGTGHTGANVLTF.

The genes are TRBV7-2 and TRBJ2-2; TCRdb designates TRBD2, a call that cannot be tested without DNA. The CDR3 contains 16 residues. CDR1 is SGHTA and CDR2 is FQGNSA in the germline V gene. CDR3: CASSFLAGVNTGELFF.

This clonotype is identified as medium-sized (0.01 to 0.1%) from frequency. The V gene is TRBV29-1, the J gene TRBJ1-2; the TCRdb D gene call, TRBD1, has no DNA to confirm it. From germline, CDR1 is SQVTM and CDR2 ANQGSEA. The length of the CDR3 is 16 residues. The CDR3 loop is CSVSVSDPTENYGYTF. The variable domain in full, completed from reference TRBV29-1 and TRBJ1-2, reads SAVISQKPSRDICQRGTSLTIQCQVDSQVTMMFWYRQQPGQSLTLIATANQGSEATYESGFVIDKFPISRPNLTFSTLTVSNMSPEDSSIYLCSVSVSDPTENYGYTFGSGTRLTVV.

The rearrangement links TRBV12-3 or TRBV12-4 to TRBJ2-5. The CDR3 loop spans 14 amino acids. CDR3 in amino acids: CASSRTLGEETQYF.

Measured by frequency, this clonotype is medium-sized (0.01 to 0.1%). The chain has TRBV19 and TRBJ2-1; without DNA, the TCRdb call of TRBD2 cannot be checked. Germline lookup yields CDR1 LNHDA and CDR2 SQIVND (reference sequence). The CDR3 consists of 14 residues. The CDR3 sequence is CASRLAGVGGEQFF.

The chain employs TRBV19 and TRBJ1-5. Germline CDR1 LNHDA, CDR2 SQIVND (reference sequence). This CDR3 region has 17 residues. CDR3 amino acids: CASTEVAFPYSNQPQHF.

The chain couples TRBV19 to TRBJ1-5. CDR3 size: 14 residues. Germline assignment: CDR1 LNHDA and CDR2 SQIVND (reference sequence). This chain's CDR3 is CASSISISNQPQHF.

The chain joins TRBV5-1 to TRBJ2-2; TCRdb selects TRBD1, and the lack of DNA leaves this call unchecked. CDR3 size: 16 residues. Germline V lookup: CDR1 SGHRS, CDR2 YFSETQ. Here the CDR3 reads CASSLSGTANTGELFF.

The chain employs TRBV13 and TRBJ2-1; TCRdb designates TRBD1, a call that cannot be tested without DNA. The CDR3 runs 12 residues. Germline V gene data show CDR1 as PRHDT and CDR2 as FYEKMQ (reference sequence). The CDR3 spells CASRGGGDEQFF.

This chain connects TRBV7-6 to TRBJ1-1. CDR1 and CDR2 from the germline V gene are SGHVS and FNYEAQ. The CDR3 is 13 amino acids. The CDR3 sequence: CASSLGGSPEAFF.

The V gene is TRBV30, the J gene TRBJ2-4. CDR3 length equals 13 residues. The germline CDR1 and CDR2 sequences are GTSNPN and SVGIG (reference sequence). The chain's CDR3 is CAWSLGAKNIQYF.

The V and J genes are TRBV6-5 and TRBJ2-5; TCRdb indicates TRBD2, and absent DNA this call remains unverified. Germline V gene sequence: CDR1 MNHEY, CDR2 SVGAGI. This CDR3 contains 15 residues. CDR3 residues: CASALGSARQETQYF.

The V and J genes are TRBV19 and TRBJ2-1. The CDR3 is 15 residues long. Looked up from germline, CDR1 is LNHDA and CDR2 is SQIVND (reference sequence). The CDR3 sequence is CASSNDRYSYNEQFF.

This clonotype is identified as medium-sized from frequency. The V call is TRBV29-1, the J call TRBJ2-7. This CDR3 spans 12 amino acids. Germline CDR1 and CDR2: SQVTM and ANQGSEA. The CDR3 loop is CSARTGAYEQYF.

This chain links TRBV11-3 with TRBJ2-3; TCRdb's D gene call, TRBD1, goes unchecked for lack of DNA. Germline V gives CDR1 SGHNT, CDR2 YENEEA. This CDR3 region has 19 residues. The CDR3: CASSLGTEHHRISTDTQYF.

J is TRBJ2-7 and V is TRBV6-5; TCRdb lists TRBD1, though no DNA is available to test this call. Germline CDR1 MNHEY, CDR2 SVGAGI. The CDR3 is 14 residues long. This CDR3 is CASSDRGVTYEQYF.

The chain uses TRBV19 and TRBJ1-1; TCRdb proposes TRBD1, but this gene call is untestable without DNA. Germline loops: CDR1 LNHDA, CDR2 SQIVND (reference sequence). The CDR3 spans 17 residues. The CDR3 sequence is CASIGSGMLRMNTEAFF. The full variable domain, with the rest looked up from reference TRBV19 and TRBJ1-1, is DGGITQSPKYLFRKEGQNVTLSCEQNLNHDAMYWYRQDPGQGLRLIYYSQIVNDFQKGDIAEGYSVSREKKESFPLTVTSAQKNPTAFYLCASIGSGMLRMNTEAFFGQGTRLTVV.

The chain couples TRBV5-1 to TRBJ2-2; TCRdb proposes TRBD1, but this gene call is untestable without DNA. The germline CDR1 and CDR2 sequences are SGHRS and YFSETQ. CDR3 size: 15 residues. The CDR3 sequence is CASSARGGSTGELFF.

The chain is built from TRBV10-3 and TRBJ2-5; absent DNA, TCRdb's TRBD1 call cannot be checked. This CDR3 contains 13 residues. Germline V lookup: CDR1 ENHRY, CDR2 SYGVKD. The CDR3 reads CAISETGRETQYF.

Frequency places this clonotype as medium-sized (0.01 to 0.1%). The genes are TRBV29-1 and TRBJ2-5; the TCRdb D gene call, TRBD1, has no DNA to confirm it. There are 13 residues in the CDR3. The V gene's germline CDR1 is SQVTM and CDR2 ANQGSEA. The CDR3: CSVDSGSGETQYF.

The genes are TRBV12-3 or TRBV12-4 and TRBJ2-2; lacking DNA, the TRBD1 call made by TCRdb goes unchecked. The CDR3 runs to 14 residues. CDR3 in amino acids: CASSRTGFTGELFF.

Here the CDR3 reads CASKIETGNTGELFF. The chain uses TRBV7-9 and TRBJ2-2. Germline loops: CDR1 SEHNR, CDR2 FQNEAQ (reference sequence). This CDR3 spans 15 amino acids.

The chain employs TRBV12-3 or TRBV12-4 and TRBJ2-2; lacking DNA, the TRBD1 call made by TCRdb goes unchecked. The CDR3 covers 15 residues. The CDR3: CASSLTGGVAGELFF.